Listed here is a single T cell receptor beta chain. Its antigen is unidentified. V lost 1 base, J lost 4 bases, and 16 bases lay in between. From germline, CDR1 is LNHNV and CDR2 YYDKDF (reference sequence). The CDR3 spans 16 residues. The sample comes from a study of OX40 agonist ivuxolimab in advanced cancers. Looking at the study overall: Earlier anti-PD-1, anti-PD-L1 or anti-CTLA-4 therapy was permitted; less than 50% had received some. Points from the study as a whole: Antigens targeted by the expanded peripheral T cells were not determined.

TCRdb's copy holds only in-frame clones and misses some; the assay was immunoSEQ multiplex PCR. The repertoire consists of approximately 96,000 clones, with around 91% occurring once and the leading ten covering 1.5% to 2%. The chain joins TRBV15 to TRBJ1-2; maybe TRBD1 (5 bases). This clonotype was obtained from an adult with an advanced solid tumor such as melanoma, head and neck, liver or kidney cancer. The sample in question was CD4+ or CD8+ T cells sorted from blood, obtained in a trial of the OX40 agonist ivuxolimab. CDR3 protein: CATSRGSRGAGYGYTF. The CDR3 DNA follows: TGTGCCACCAGCAGAGGCTCCCGAGGGGCCGGCTATGGCTACACCTTC.